This T cell receptor (beta chain) came from a study of identical twins. Study outcomes and limitations: The models systematically underestimated how much out-of-frame TCR alpha was shared in monozygotic twins. Cross-sectional statistics, not tracking of the same donors, supported the conclusions.

TCRdb re-derived calls from the 5' RACE reads in MiXCR, one entry per CDR3 protein. Of over 550,000 distinct CDR3 sequences in the sample, under 8.5% were seen once. This clonotype was counted ten times or more. The antigen is unknown. The CDR3 is 12 residues long. The V end was cut by 8 bases, the J end by 7 bases, with 12 bases between. The germline gives CDR1 MNHEY, CDR2 SMNVEV (reference sequence). The same data also went into a second study, on yellow fever vaccine responses in identical twins.

This rearrangement joins TRBV27 to TRBJ1-5, with D perhaps TRBD1 (6 bases). The TCR comes from a woman between 18 and 29 years old in good health. The material sequenced was PBMCs. Here the CDR3 DNA reads TGTGCCAGCTCCGAAGGGGGACAGCCCCAGCATTTT. This translates into CASSEGGQPQHF.